The 15 T cell receptor beta chains in this list originate from one sample, sequenced in a study of blood T cell repertoires in COVID-19. Assay used: immunoSEQ multiplex PCR; TCRdb lists only in-frame clones, some missing. This table has tens of thousands of clones, around 90% appearing once. The material sequenced was peripheral blood. The receptors were gathered from a man aged 35-49 years with COVID-19, enrolled during active disease.

The chain employs TRBV13 and TRBJ2-7; D is possibly TRBD2 (6 bases). This CDR3 contains 15 residues. V lost 4 bases and J lost 2, with 15 bases in between. Germline V CDR1 and CDR2: PRHDT, FYEKMQ (reference sequence). The chain's CDR3 is CASSSGRGLTYEQYF. In DNA, the CDR3 is TGTGCCAGCAGCTCTGGACGAGGACTAACCTACGAGCAGTACTTC.

The chain employs TRBV6-5 and TRBJ1-2; D remains ambiguous. V dropped 7 bases and J dropped 4 bases, with 16 bases sitting between them. Per germline, CDR1 MNHEY and CDR2 SVGAGI. This CDR3 has 14 residues. DNA of the CDR3: TGTGCCAGCACAAAGGCGGGCAGCCTCTATGGCTACACCTTC. Translating it yields CASTKAGSLYGYTF.

The gene calls are TRBV19 and TRBJ2-5, with 8 bases lining up with TRBD2. The germline gives CDR1 LNHDA, CDR2 SQIVND (reference sequence). The V gene end was trimmed by 4 bases and the J gene end by 1 base; junction bases not matched to a gene: 8. The CDR3 is 16 amino acids. The CDR3 DNA follows: TGTGCCAGTAGTAATTCAGGGACTAGGACCCAAGAGACCCAGTACTTC. Encoded protein: CASSNSGTRTQETQYF.

The V and J genes are TRBV27 and TRBJ2-3; maybe TRBD2 (6 bases). Per the germline V gene, CDR1 is MNHEY and CDR2 is SMNVEV (reference sequence). The CDR3 loop spans 16 amino acids. Trimming removed 1 base at V and 3 bases at J, with 14 bases between. This CDR3 is CASSLWRGLGTDTQYF. CDR3 bases: TGTGCCAGCAGTTTATGGAGGGGTCTGGGTACAGATACGCAGTATTTT.

This chain links TRBV6-1 with TRBJ2-7; D gene uncertain. Trimming removed 1 base from V and 0 bases from J, with 10 bases in between. Germline V gene lookup returns CDR1 MNHNS and CDR2 SASEGT. This CDR3 is built from 15 residues. This chain's CDR3 is CASSEETDFSYEQYF. CDR3 DNA sequence: TGTGCCAGCAGTGAAGAGACCGACTTCTCCTACGAGCAGTACTTC.

This clone was counted a single time. This chain connects TRBV7-9 to TRBJ2-5, with 10 bases aligning to TRBD2. This CDR3 comprises 15 residues. The germline V gene has CDR1 SEHNR and CDR2 FQNEAQ (reference sequence). V was clipped by 7 bases and J by 4 bases; unmatched bases: 9. In DNA form, the CDR3 reads TGTGCCAGCACCCTAGCGGGAGCCCAAGGAGAGACCCAGTACTTC. Translated, it gives CASTLAGAQGETQYF.

The chain carries TRBV5-6 and TRBJ1-3; D possibly corresponds to TRBD1 (5 bases). The germline CDR1 and CDR2 sequences are SGHDT and YYEEEE. This CDR3 region has 14 residues. V gave up 4 bases and J gave up 7 bases, with 15 bases separating them. CDR3: CASSVIAGGNTIYF. The CDR3 region has the DNA TGTGCCAGCAGCGTGATAGCCGGGGGGAACACCATATATTTT.

The chain couples TRBV30 to TRBJ2-7, with D possibly being TRBD2 (6 bases). V was pared by 5 bases and J by 7 bases, with 18 bases between. Per germline, CDR1 GTSNPN and CDR2 SVGIG (reference sequence). The CDR3 has 13 residues. The CDR3 is CAWPKWRESEQYF. As DNA, the CDR3 is TGTGCCTGGCCGAAGTGGAGGGAATCGGAGCAGTACTTC.

The CDR3 loop is CASGLEGEAGANVLTF. DNA of the CDR3: TGTGCCAGCGGGCTTGAGGGCGAGGCTGGGGCCAACGTCCTGACTTTC. The chain recombines TRBV3-1 (or the pseudogene TRBV3-2) with TRBJ2-6; a weak D match, TRBD2 (5 bases). The ends were cut back, 8 bases at V and 2 bases at J, with 16 bases in the middle. CDR1 is LGHDT, CDR2 YNNKEL, per germline (reference sequence). The CDR3 totals 16 residues.

The CDR3 reads CASSSQRGLAAYNEQFF. The DNA for the CDR3 is TGTGCCAGCAGCTCCCAGCGGGGACTAGCGGCCTACAATGAGCAGTTCTTC. The chain joins TRBV7-2 to TRBJ2-1, with 11 nucleotides matching TRBD2. V lost 4 bases and J lost 2; bases outside the gene matches: 7. Germline-derived CDR1 and CDR2 are SGHTA and FQGNSA. The CDR3 spans 17 residues.

This rearrangement joins TRBV3-1 (or the pseudogene TRBV3-2) to TRBJ1-2; D may be TRBD1 (5 bases). V shed 1 base and J shed 2 bases, with 5 bases lying between them. The germline V gene has CDR1 LGHDT and CDR2 YNNKEL (reference sequence). This CDR3 comprises 13 residues. The CDR3 protein is CASSQGTNYGYTF. The CDR3 DNA reads as TGTGCCAGCAGCCAAGGGACAAACTATGGCTACACCTTC.

The gene calls are TRBV3-1 (or the pseudogene TRBV3-2) and TRBJ2-7; TRBD1 is a possible D gene (6 bases). The CDR3 is made up of 14 amino acids. Between the trimmed V and J ends, which lost 4 bases and 3 bases, there was a span of 13 bases. Germline V gene lookup returns CDR1 LGHDT and CDR2 YNNKEL (reference sequence). CDR3 nucleotide sequence: TGTGCCAGCAGCCGTAGTGGGGGCTACTACGAGCAGTACTTC. This codes for CASSRSGGYYEQYF.

V is TRBV11-1 and J is TRBJ1-1; D unclear. Germline lookup yields CDR1 SGHAT and CDR2 FQDESV (reference sequence). The CDR3 sequence is 15 residues long. Between the trimmed V and J ends, which lost 4 bases and 11 bases, there was a span of 23 bases. The CDR3 DNA reads TGTGCCAGCAGCTCCTCTCTAGACGAGGGTTTGTCGGCTTTCTTT. Protein: CASSSSLDEGLSAFF.

This clone was picked up a small number of times. The genes are TRBV19 and TRBJ1-1, with TRBD1 as a possible D gene (6 bases). This CDR3 has 13 amino acids. Trimming pared 3 bases from V and 11 bases from J, leaving 16 bases between. Germline V gives CDR1 LNHDA, CDR2 SQIVND (reference sequence). The CDR3 spells CASSMAGARLAFF. In DNA, the CDR3 is TGTGCCAGTAGTATGGCAGGGGCTCGGTTGGCTTTCTTT.

As DNA, the CDR3 is TGTGCCAGCAGCTTCGGTCAGGGGAACTATGGCTACACCTTC. Protein sequence: CASSFGQGNYGYTF. The chain employs TRBV5-6 and TRBJ1-2, with D maybe TRBD1 (6 bases). Trimming pared 2 bases from V and 2 bases from J, leaving 10 bases between. The CDR3 is 14 amino acids. The germline CDR1 and CDR2 sequences are SGHDT and YYEEEE.